Presented here are 8 T cell receptor beta chains from one specimen sequenced in a study of shared clonotypes between healthy human individuals (dated by TCRdb to the early 2020s). The library was prepared using the immunoSEQ multiplex PCR assay. The source is immuneACCESS, and TCRdb retained only in-frame sequences with V and J called. Part of the clones is not carried over; for the studies checked, unresolved V genes explain less than half of this, and the remainder is unexplained. The table for this sample lists 650,000 to 800,000 clones; approximately 72% of them were counted only once. Approximately 1.7% of the sample lies in the top ten. Sequencing was performed on memory CD4+ T cells sorted from blood. The sample's cell subset or site, from its label and the paper: CD45RA-negative fraction. The receptors come from a woman in her twenties or thirties in good health.

The chain uses TRBV9 and TRBJ2-2; D uncertain. Germline V gene data show CDR1 as SGDLS and CDR2 as YYNGEE. V lost 0 bases to trimming and J lost 6 bases, with 9 bases between them. The length of the CDR3 is 14 residues. The DNA of the CDR3 is TGTGCCAGCAGCGTAGCCAGTGGAGCCGGGGAGCTGTTTTTT. Amino acid sequence: CASSVASGAGELFF.

V and J are TRBV28 and TRBJ2-5, with 13 bases identical to TRBD2. The germline V gene has CDR1 MDHEN and CDR2 SYDVKM. V shed 5 bases, J shed 4 bases, and the junction held 7 bases outside the gene matches. CDR3 size: 16 residues. CDR3 DNA: TGTGCCAGCAGTGGACTAGCGGGAGTAGGTAGAGAGACCCAGTACTTC. It codes for CASSGLAGVGRETQYF.

This chain joins TRBV5-1 and TRBJ1-2; 9 nucleotides match TRBD1. Germline V CDR1 and CDR2: SGHRS, YFSETQ. The CDR3 has 14 amino acids. V was clipped by 1 base and J by 8 bases; unmatched bases: 6. The CDR3 DNA reads TGCGCCAGCAGCTTGATGGACAGGGGAGGAGGCTACACCTTC. This sequence encodes CASSLMDRGGGYTF.

This clone was counted ten times or more. The CDR3 DNA reads as TGTGCCTGGGCACGCGCCAGGGGCGCTTACGAGCAGTACTTC. It translates to CAWARARGAYEQYF. This chain joins TRBV30 and TRBJ2-7; D possibly corresponds to TRBD1 (6 bases). V was pared by 5 bases and J by 4 bases, with 18 bases between. CDR1 and CDR2 from the germline V gene are GTSNPN and SVGIG (reference sequence). The CDR3 totals 14 residues.

This chain uses TRBV7-2 with TRBJ2-7; maybe TRBD1 (5 bases). Trimming took 1 base from V and 3 from J, leaving 10 bases between them. The CDR3 has 14 residues. Looked up from germline, CDR1 is SGHTA and CDR2 is FQGNSA. This chain's CDR3 is CASSLGGAVYEQYF. In nucleotides, the CDR3 is TGTGCCAGCAGCTTAGGTGGGGCGGTCTACGAGCAGTACTTC.

CDR3 bases: TGTGCCAGCAGCGTAGGACTAGCGCACCAAGAGACCCAGTACTTC. Its protein product is CASSVGLAHQETQYF. The chain combines TRBV9 with TRBJ2-5, with 8 bases that match TRBD2. Germline CDR1 SGDLS, CDR2 YYNGEE. The CDR3 extends over 15 amino acids. V was clipped by 0 bases and J by 0 bases; unmatched bases: 1.

This clone appeared a few times. V gene TRBV10-1 combines with J gene TRBJ2-2, with D perhaps TRBD2 (5 bases). Per the germline V gene, CDR1 is WNHNN and CDR2 is SYGVQD (reference sequence). V was pared by 2 bases and J by 13 bases, with 11 bases between. This CDR3 has 12 residues. CDR3 residues: CASSEGARGLFF. CDR3 coding DNA: TGCGCCAGCAGTGAGGGTGCTCGGGGGCTGTTTTTT.

The sample holds many counts of this clone. The chain links TRBV14 to TRBJ2-7, with 10 bases aligning to TRBD2. After removal of 4 bases from V and 0 bases from J, the junction contained 3 bases not matched to a gene. Germline CDR1 reads SGHDN; CDR2 reads FVKESK. The CDR3 length is 15 residues. DNA for the CDR3: TGTGCCAGCAGCCTAAGCGGGAGGGCCTCCTACGAGCAGTACTTC. It codes for CASSLSGRASYEQYF.